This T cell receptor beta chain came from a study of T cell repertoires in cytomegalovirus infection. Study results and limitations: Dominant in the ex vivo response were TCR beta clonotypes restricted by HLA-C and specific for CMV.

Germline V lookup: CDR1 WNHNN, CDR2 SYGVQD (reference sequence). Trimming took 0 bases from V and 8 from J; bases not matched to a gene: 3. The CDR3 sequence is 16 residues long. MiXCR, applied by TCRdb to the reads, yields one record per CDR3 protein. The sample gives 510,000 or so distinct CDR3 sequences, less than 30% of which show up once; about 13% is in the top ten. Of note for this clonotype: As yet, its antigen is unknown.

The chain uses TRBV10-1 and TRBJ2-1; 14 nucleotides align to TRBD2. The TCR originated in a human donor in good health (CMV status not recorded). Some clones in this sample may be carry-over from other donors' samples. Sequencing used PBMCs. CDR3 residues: CASSESGTSGSDEQFF. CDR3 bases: TGCGCCAGCAGTGAGTCCGGGACTAGCGGGAGCGATGAGCAGTTCTTC.